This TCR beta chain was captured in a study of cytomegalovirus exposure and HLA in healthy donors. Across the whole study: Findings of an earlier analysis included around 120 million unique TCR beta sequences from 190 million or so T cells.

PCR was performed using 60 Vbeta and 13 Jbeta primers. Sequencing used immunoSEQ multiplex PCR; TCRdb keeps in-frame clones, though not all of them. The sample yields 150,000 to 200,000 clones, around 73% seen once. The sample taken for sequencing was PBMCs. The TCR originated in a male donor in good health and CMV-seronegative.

CDR3 amino acids: CASSSDRGIPGELFF. The CDR3 nucleotides read TGCGCCAGCAGCTCCGACAGGGGAATCCCCGGGGAGCTGTTTTTT. The rearrangement uses TRBV5-1 and TRBJ2-2; 8 bases map to TRBD1. Unmatched junction bases numbered 7, after V lost 3 bases and J lost 6 bases. Germline V gene sequence: CDR1 SGHRS, CDR2 YFSETQ. CDR3 size: 15 residues.